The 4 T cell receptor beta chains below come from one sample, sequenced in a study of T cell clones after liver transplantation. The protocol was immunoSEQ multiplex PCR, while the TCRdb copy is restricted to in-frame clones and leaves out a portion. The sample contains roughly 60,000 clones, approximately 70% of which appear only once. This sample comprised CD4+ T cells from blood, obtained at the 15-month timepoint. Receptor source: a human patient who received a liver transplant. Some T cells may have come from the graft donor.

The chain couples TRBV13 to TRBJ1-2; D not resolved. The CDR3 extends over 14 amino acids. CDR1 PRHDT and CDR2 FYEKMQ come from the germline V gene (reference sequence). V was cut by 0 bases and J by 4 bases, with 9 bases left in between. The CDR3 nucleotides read TGTGCCAGCAGCTTAGGGGATGGCAGCTATGGCTACACCTTC. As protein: CASSLGDGSYGYTF.

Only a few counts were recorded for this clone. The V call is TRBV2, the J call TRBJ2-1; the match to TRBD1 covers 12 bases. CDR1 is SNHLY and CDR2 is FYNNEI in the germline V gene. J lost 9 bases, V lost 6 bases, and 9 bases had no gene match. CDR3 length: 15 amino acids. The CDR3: CASSLLGTGGTEQFF. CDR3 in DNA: TGTGCCAGCAGCCTCCTCGGGACAGGGGGCACTGAGCAGTTCTTC.

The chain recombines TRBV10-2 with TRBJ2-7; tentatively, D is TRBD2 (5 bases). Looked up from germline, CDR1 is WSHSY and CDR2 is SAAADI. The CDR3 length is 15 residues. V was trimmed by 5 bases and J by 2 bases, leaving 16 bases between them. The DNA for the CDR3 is TGCGCCAGCAGTCCCCCAAGCGGCTCCGCCTACGAGCAGTACGTC. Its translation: CASSPPSGSAYEQYV.

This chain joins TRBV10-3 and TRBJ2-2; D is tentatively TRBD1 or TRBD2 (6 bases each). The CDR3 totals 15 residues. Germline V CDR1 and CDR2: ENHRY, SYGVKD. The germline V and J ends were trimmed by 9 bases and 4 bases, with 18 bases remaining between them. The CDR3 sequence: CAIKGGQGSTGELFF. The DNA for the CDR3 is TGTGCCATAAAAGGGGGGCAGGGAAGCACCGGGGAGCTGTTTTTT.